Sequencing of this TCR beta chain was carried out in a study of OX40 agonist ivuxolimab in advanced cancers. The data were produced by immunoSEQ multiplex PCR, yet TCRdb's version contains in-frame clones alone and is incomplete. The sample shows approximately 46,000 clones, around 77% of them seen only once. V was cut by 3 bases and J by 5 bases, with 8 bases left in between. The CDR3 runs to 11 residues. Looked up from germline, CDR1 is DFQATT and CDR2 is SNEGSKA (reference sequence). The origin of this receptor is an adult with an advanced solid tumor such as melanoma, head and neck, liver or kidney cancer. This sequence joins TRBV20-1 and TRBJ2-7; D is possibly TRBD1 (5 bases). This specimen was CD4+ or CD8+ T cells sorted from blood, taken in a trial of the OX40 agonist ivuxolimab. The CDR3 reads CSASQGNEQYF. In nucleotides, the CDR3 is TGCAGTGCTAGCCAGGGAAACGAGCAGTACTTC.